The clone carrying this TCR beta chain showed up just once. Its antigen is not identified. Germline-derived CDR1 and CDR2 are DFQATT and SNEGSKA (reference sequence). V was trimmed by 7 bases and J by 2 bases, leaving 9 bases between them. The CDR3 loop spans 11 amino acids. The sample originates from a study of post-analysis software for immune sequencing data. Study-wide findings and caveats: TRBV5-6, TRBV5-1 and TRBV20-1 belonged to a set of a handful of TRBV segments that were more frequent in patients than controls.

Unique molecular identifiers were carried by the TCR beta cDNA libraries. TCRdb independently ran MiXCR on the PCR reads; one entry per CDR3 protein. The data show 170,000 or so distinct CDR3 sequences, with over 25% seen just once and 1.5% held by the top ten. The genes are TRBV20-1 and TRBJ2-7; D remains unclear. Sequenced input: blood. The sequence was obtained from a girl aged 5 to 17 with multiple sclerosis. CDR3 coding DNA: TGCAGTGTTCCCGGCACCTACGAGCAGTACTTC. Translation gives CSVPGTYEQYF.